This T cell receptor beta chain appears in the sequencing data of a study of shared clonotypes between healthy human individuals. Broader study findings: Exclusively blood specimens were collected; tissue repertoires likely differ.

Several immunoSEQ plates received, in even portions, the genomic DNA of each subset. Assay: immunoSEQ multiplex PCR; the TCRdb copy retains only in-frame clones and omits some. This table holds hundreds of thousands of clones, roughly 97% found once. This clone was seen a single time. As yet, its antigen is unknown. Other DNA sequences of this sample code for an identical CDR3. Germline V gene data show CDR1 as SGHRS and CDR2 as YFSETQ. This CDR3 is built from 15 residues. Losses at the gene ends were 3 bases for V and 7 bases for J; bases not matched to a gene: 8. The healthy adult donors were HIV-negative and reported no recent acute infections or vaccinations. It was into CD45RA+ naive and CD45RA-negative memory subsets that the CD4+ cells were split.

This sequence originates from a woman aged 25 to 39 in good health. The chain recombines TRBV5-1 with TRBJ2-7; 12 bases fit TRBD2. Sequenced input: naive CD4+ T cells sorted from blood. The subset denotes: CD45RA+ positively selected. The CDR3, as DNA: TGCGCCAGCAGCTCGACTAGCGGGAGCATTTCTGAGCAGTACTTC. Protein sequence: CASSSTSGSISEQYF.